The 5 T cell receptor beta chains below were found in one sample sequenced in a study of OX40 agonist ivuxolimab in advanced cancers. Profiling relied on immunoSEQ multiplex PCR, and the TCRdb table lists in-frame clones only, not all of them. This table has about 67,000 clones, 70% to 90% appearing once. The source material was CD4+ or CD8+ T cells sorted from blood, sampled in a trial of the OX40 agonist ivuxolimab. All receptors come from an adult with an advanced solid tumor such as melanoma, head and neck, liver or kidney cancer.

DNA of the CDR3: TGTGCCAGCAGCGTAGGTAGGGCCTCCTACGAGCAGTACTTC. Its translation is CASSVGRASYEQYF. This chain connects TRBV9 to TRBJ2-7; D unclear. V lost 0 bases to trimming and J lost 0 bases, with 7 bases between them. CDR1 and CDR2 (germline): SGDLS, YYNGEE. The CDR3 sequence is 14 residues long.

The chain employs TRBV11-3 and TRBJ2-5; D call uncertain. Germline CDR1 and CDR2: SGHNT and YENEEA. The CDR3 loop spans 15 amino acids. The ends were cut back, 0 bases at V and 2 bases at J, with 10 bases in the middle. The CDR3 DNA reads TGTGCCAGCAGCTTAGAAGGAACAGCTCAAGAGACCCAGTACTTC. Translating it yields CASSLEGTAQETQYF. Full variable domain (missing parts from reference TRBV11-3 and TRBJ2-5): EAGVVQSPRYKIIEKKQPVAFWCNPISGHNTLYWYLQNLGQGPELLIRYENEEAVDDSQLPKDRFSAERLKGVDSTLKIQPAELGDSAVYLCASSLEGTAQETQYFGPGTRLLVL.

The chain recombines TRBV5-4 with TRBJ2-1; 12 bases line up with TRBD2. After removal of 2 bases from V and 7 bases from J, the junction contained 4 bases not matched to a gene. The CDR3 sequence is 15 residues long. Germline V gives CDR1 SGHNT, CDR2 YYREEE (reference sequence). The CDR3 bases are TGTGCCAGCAGCTTAACTAGCGGGGGGCGGAATGAGCAGTTCTTC. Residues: CASSLTSGGRNEQFF.

The CDR3 coding sequence is TGCGCCAGCAGCCAAGAAGGGTGGGGGACCCAGTACTTC. As protein: CASSQEGWGTQYF. The V and J genes are TRBV4-3 and TRBJ2-5; D is unresolved. Germline-derived CDR1 and CDR2 are LGHNA and YSLEER. Trimming stripped 0 bases from V and 7 bases from J, with 9 bases between. This CDR3 region has 13 residues.

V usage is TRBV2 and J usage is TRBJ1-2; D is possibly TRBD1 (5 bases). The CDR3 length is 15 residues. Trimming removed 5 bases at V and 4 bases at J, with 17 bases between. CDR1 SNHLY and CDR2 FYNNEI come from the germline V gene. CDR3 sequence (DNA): TGTGCCAGCAGTACCATCGGGGCAGGAATCTATGGCTACACCTTC. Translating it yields CASSTIGAGIYGYTF.